A selection of T cell receptor beta chains follows, all from one sample in a study of shared clonotypes between healthy human individuals. Clones were sequenced by immunoSEQ multiplex PCR, and TCRdb holds only the in-frame ones, with some missing. There are some 800,000 clones in the sample; 85% to 95% occur only once, and 20% to 30% lies in the top ten. What was sequenced was naive CD8+ T cells sorted from blood. The receptors here all came from a man aged 25 to 40 in good health. CDR3s include the opening cysteine and the closing phenylalanine or tryptophan. D genes are given only for firm matches. Part of the rows lack a size; the others show once, few, many or a class for expanded clones.

>NA|TRBV5-1|TRBJ1-1|NA
CASSPQKFTGILAFF
TGCGCCAGCAGCCCCCAAAAGTTTACAGGAATATTAGCTTTCTTT
>NA|TRBV7-9|TRBJ2-7|NA
CASSLVGGPVDEQYF
TGTGCCAGCAGCTTAGTCGGGGGTCCCGTCGACGAGCAGTACTTC
>NA|TRBV25-1|TRBJ2-2|NA
CASSARESANTGELFF
TGTGCCAGCAGTGCCCGGGAGTCCGCGAACACCGGGGAGCTGTTTTTT
>NA|TRBV29-1|TRBJ2-7|NA
CSVGDGSYEQYF
TGCAGCGTCGGGGACGGAAGCTACGAGCAGTACTTC
>NA|TRBV5-6|TRBJ2-3|TRBD2
CASSLRRLAGIDTQYF
TGTGCCAGCAGCTTGAGGAGACTAGCGGGAATAGATACGCAGTATTTT
>few|TRBV15|TRBJ2-2|NA
CATSRDRLKDLPGELFF
TGTGCCACCAGCAGAGATAGGCTGAAGGACCTACCCGGGGAGCTGTTTTTT
>once|TRBV4-1|TRBJ1-4|NA
CASSQSAATNEKLFF
TGCGCCAGCAGCCAATCGGCTGCAACTAATGAAAAACTGTTTTTT
>NA|TRBV2|TRBJ2-1|TRBD1
CASSETTGFYNEQFF
TGTGCCAGCAGTGAAACGACAGGGTTCTACAATGAGCAGTTCTTC
>NA|TRBV29-1|TRBJ1-1|NA
CSVADPSQALGTEAFF
TGCAGCGTTGCCGACCCCTCACAGGCTCTGGGGACTGAAGCTTTCTTT
>NA|TRBV28|TRBJ2-3|NA
CASSLTGVSNTDTQYF
TGTGCCAGCAGTTTAACGGGGGTTAGTAACACAGATACGCAGTATTTT
>NA|TRBV15|TRBJ2-7|TRBD2
CATSRDQTSGRYEQYF
TGTGCCACCAGCAGAGATCAAACTAGCGGCCGCTACGAGCAGTACTTC
>once|TRBV10-3|TRBJ2-7|NA
CAIKEQGKHEQYF
TGTGCCATCAAGGAACAGGGTAAGCACGAGCAGTACTTC
>NA|TRBV2|TRBJ2-5|TRBD2
CASIGGRVKETQYF
TGTGCCAGCATAGGCGGGAGGGTGAAAGAGACCCAGTACTTC
>NA|TRBV13|TRBJ2-3|NA
CASSPHSSEDADTQYF
TGTGCCAGCAGCCCCCACTCTAGTGAGGACGCAGATACGCAGTATTTT
>NA|TRBV5-1|TRBJ2-5|TRBD2
CASSLTFLAGDLETQYF
TGCGCCAGCAGCTTGACCTTCCTAGCGGGAGACCTGGAGACCCAGTACTTC
>NA|TRBV9|TRBJ2-2|TRBD1
CASSVRDRARTGELFF
TGTGCCAGCAGCGTCAGGGACAGGGCAAGGACCGGGGAGCTGTTTTTT
>NA|TRBV2|TRBJ2-7|TRBD1
CASGTGAYEQYF
TGTGCCAGCGGGACAGGGGCCTACGAGCAGTACTTC
>once|TRBV5-4|TRBJ1-2|NA
CASSFDGGRGGRYGYTF
TGTGCCAGCAGCTTTGATGGGGGCCGCGGCGGACGTTATGGCTACACCTTC
>NA|TRBV4-3|TRBJ1-2|NA
CASSQVGAAEYGYTF
TGCGCCAGCAGCCAAGTTGGGGCAGCAGAATATGGCTACACCTTC
>NA|TRBV2|TRBJ2-1|TRBD2
CASSGPGTSGHEQFF
TGTGCCAGCAGTGGACCCGGGACTAGCGGCCATGAGCAGTTCTTC
>NA|TRBV18|TRBJ2-2|TRBD2
CASSPPTSGSGELFF
TGTGCCAGCTCACCACCGACTAGCGGGAGCGGGGAGCTGTTTTTT
>NA|TRBV5-1|TRBJ2-2|NA
CASSLELATMLRTGELFF
TGCGCCAGCAGCTTGGAATTGGCGACTATGCTTCGCACCGGGGAGCTGTTTTTT
>NA|TRBV7-9|TRBJ2-2|NA
CASSPEPPNTGELFF
TGTGCCAGCAGCCCAGAGCCACCGAACACCGGGGAGCTGTTTTTT
>once|TRBV6-6|TRBJ2-7|NA
CASHDLGPYEQYF
TGTGCCTCCCACGACCTCGGGCCCTACGAGCAGTACTTC
>once|TRBV18|TRBJ1-1|NA
CASSDMREAFF
TGTGCCAGCTCCGACATGAGGGAAGCTTTCTTT
>NA|TRBV7-9|TRBJ2-7|TRBD2
CASAETSGRIEKYF
TGTGCCAGCGCTGAAACTAGCGGGAGGATTGAGAAGTACTTC
>NA|TRBV11-1|TRBJ2-3|NA
CASSSAHTQYF
TGTGCCAGCAGCTCGGCTCATACGCAGTATTTT
>NA|TRBV2|TRBJ2-7|NA
CASIDRPYEQYF
TGTGCCAGCATAGACAGGCCCTACGAGCAGTACTTC
>NA|TRBV29-1|TRBJ2-3|NA
CSVQLAKGADTQYF
TGCAGCGTCCAACTAGCAAAAGGGGCGGATACGCAGTATTTT
>NA|TRBV18|TRBJ2-5|TRBD2
CASSPTSGSLETQYF
TGTGCCAGCTCACCTACTAGCGGGAGCTTAGAGACCCAGTACTTC
>NA|TRBV29-1|TRBJ1-2|TRBD1
CSVPDRARNGYTF
TGCAGCGTCCCAGACAGGGCACGGAATGGCTACACCTTC
>NA|TRBV7-9|TRBJ1-3|NA
CASSIRQESSGNTIYF
TGTGCCAGCAGCATTCGACAGGAGAGCTCTGGAAACACCATATATTTT
>NA|TRBV11-3|TRBJ2-5|NA
CASSSSEWAETQYF
TGTGCCAGCAGCTCCTCCGAGTGGGCAGAGACCCAGTACTTC
>NA|TRBV2|TRBJ2-7|TRBD1
CASRRSFLDRESYEQYF
TGTGCCAGCAGGAGGTCCTTCCTGGACAGGGAATCCTACGAGCAGTACTTC
>NA|TRBV12-5|TRBJ2-3|NA
CASDSGHPGADTQYF
TGTGCTAGTGATTCGGGACACCCGGGGGCAGATACGCAGTATTTT
>NA|TRBV30|TRBJ2-7|TRBD1
CAWSLGTGGLDEQYF
TGTGCCTGGAGTCTTGGGACAGGGGGCTTGGACGAGCAGTACTTC
>NA|TRBV29-1|TRBJ2-1|TRBD2
CSVEDPREGSNEQFF
TGCAGCGTTGAAGATCCCCGGGAGGGATCGAATGAGCAGTTCTTC
>once|TRBV4-1|TRBJ2-1|TRBD2
CASSQVPHLAGTYNEQFF
TGCGCCAGCAGCCAAGTCCCTCATCTAGCGGGAACCTACAATGAGCAGTTCTTC
>NA|TRBV4-1|TRBJ1-2|TRBD1
CASSQPRTGGYGYTF
TGCGCCAGCAGCCAACCTAGGACAGGGGGATATGGCTACACCTTC
>NA|TRBV27|TRBJ2-1|TRBD1
CASSSGTGSYNEQFF
TGTGCCAGCAGTTCCGGGACAGGGTCCTACAATGAGCAGTTCTTC
>NA|TRBV19|TRBJ1-5|NA
CASSNSNQPQHF
TGTGCCAGTTCAAATAGCAATCAGCCCCAGCATTTT
>NA|TRBV6-5|TRBJ2-3|TRBD2
CASSYGAGVGTQYF
TGTGCCAGCAGTTATGGAGCGGGAGTTGGTACGCAGTATTTT
>once|TRBV7-9|TRBJ1-5|NA
CASSPEGRNQPQHF
TGTGCCAGCAGCCCAGAGGGTCGCAATCAGCCCCAGCATTTT
>NA|TRBV9|TRBJ2-2|NA
CASSGAPQKTTGELFF
TGTGCCAGCAGCGGTGCCCCCCAGAAGACCACCGGGGAGCTGTTTTTT